Listed below are T cell receptor beta chains from one sample, sequenced in a study of T-cell memory formation after mild COVID-19. TCRdb re-called the 5' RACE reads with MiXCR, one entry per CDR3 protein. The sample records approximately 260,000 distinct CDR3 sequences, 15% to 20% being singletons. The sample was PBMCs or a T cell subset sorted from them (not recorded which). The receptor set was obtained from a man between 18 and 35 years old who had mild COVID-19 (a few samples of this study predate the infection). Cell type and time point are not known. Each CDR3 is given with its conserved first and last residue. A D gene is named only where the DNA matches it firmly. The size entry is marked missing in some rows and otherwise reads once, few, many or a size class.

clone_size: few; d_call: -; v_call: TRBV18; j_call: TRBJ1-6; cdr3_nt: TGTGCCAGCTCCCCAAGGGTCAAGGATTCACCCCTCCACTTT; cdr3_aa: CASSPRVKDSPLHF
clone_size: -; d_call: TRBD2; v_call: TRBV25-1; j_call: TRBJ2-3; cdr3_nt: TGTGCCAGCAGTGAATGGAAATTGCGGGGGGGCACAGATACGCAGTATTTT; cdr3_aa: CASSEWKLRGGTDTQYF
clone_size: many; d_call: -; v_call: TRBV5-1; j_call: TRBJ2-3; cdr3_nt: TGCGCCAGCAGCCAACCAGAAGGGGATACGCAGTATTTT; cdr3_aa: CASSQPEGDTQYF
clone_size: few; d_call: -; v_call: TRBV6-2/TRBV6-3; j_call: TRBJ1-5; cdr3_nt: TGTGCCAGCAGCCCCGGACGGGACTATAGCAATCAGCCCCAGCATTTT; cdr3_aa: CASSPGRDYSNQPQHF
clone_size: few; d_call: TRBD1; v_call: TRBV5-1; j_call: TRBJ1-1; cdr3_nt: TGCGCCAGCAGCGCGACAGGGGCGGACACTGAAGCTTTCTTT; cdr3_aa: CASSATGADTEAFF
clone_size: few; d_call: -; v_call: TRBV15; j_call: TRBJ2-7; cdr3_nt: TGTGCCACCAGCAGAGACAGGCCATCCTACGAGCAGTACTTC; cdr3_aa: CATSRDRPSYEQYF
clone_size: few; d_call: -; v_call: TRBV9; j_call: TRBJ2-5; cdr3_nt: TGTGCCAGCAGCGTAGGGGTACAGAAGACCCAGTACTTC; cdr3_aa: CASSVGVQKTQYF
clone_size: -; d_call: -; v_call: TRBV20-1; j_call: TRBJ1-5; cdr3_nt: TGCAGTGCGACGAAGATAGGGCCCGGCCAGCCCCAGCATTTT; cdr3_aa: CSATKIGPGQPQHF
clone_size: -; d_call: -; v_call: TRBV4-2; j_call: TRBJ2-1; cdr3_nt: TGTGCCAGCAGCCCTGGACACCCCAATGAGCAGTTCTTC; cdr3_aa: CASSPGHPNEQFF
clone_size: -; d_call: TRBD1; v_call: TRBV4-1; j_call: TRBJ1-6; cdr3_nt: TGCGCCAGCAGCCAAGATGGGACAGGCCAACCCCTCCACTTT; cdr3_aa: CASSQDGTGQPLHF
clone_size: -; d_call: -; v_call: TRBV29-1; j_call: TRBJ2-3; cdr3_nt: TGCAGCGTTTATTCTCCGGGACACTCCACAGATACGCAGTATTTT; cdr3_aa: CSVYSPGHSTDTQYF
clone_size: -; d_call: -; v_call: TRBV7-7; j_call: TRBJ1-5; cdr3_nt: TGTGCTAGCAGCTTTTATTTTTGGGGGGACCGAGGTAGTCAGCCCCAGCATTTT; cdr3_aa: CASSFYFWGDRGSQPQHF
clone_size: many; d_call: -; v_call: TRBV7-6; j_call: TRBJ2-5; cdr3_nt: TGTGCCAGCGGCTACAGGGTCGGGGAGACCCAGTACTTC; cdr3_aa: CASGYRVGETQYF
clone_size: few; d_call: -; v_call: TRBV12-5; j_call: TRBJ2-7; cdr3_nt: TGTGCTAGTGGTTTGGTACCGGAGCCGGCTACCTACGAGCAGTACTTC; cdr3_aa: CASGLVPEPATYEQYF
clone_size: -; d_call: TRBD2; v_call: TRBV19; j_call: TRBJ2-2; cdr3_nt: TGTGCCAGTAGAGAGGGGACTAGCGGGGATGCGAACACCGGGGAGCTGTTTTTT; cdr3_aa: CASREGTSGDANTGELFF
clone_size: -; d_call: -; v_call: TRBV7-9; j_call: TRBJ1-4; cdr3_nt: TGTGCCAGCAGCTTCAGATACGGAACTAATGAAAAACTGTTTTTT; cdr3_aa: CASSFRYGTNEKLFF
clone_size: once; d_call: -; v_call: TRBV5-1; j_call: TRBJ2-5; cdr3_nt: TGCGCCAGCAGCTTGGTCGCGGTGGAAGAGACCCAGTACTTC; cdr3_aa: CASSLVAVEETQYF
clone_size: -; d_call: TRBD1; v_call: TRBV28; j_call: TRBJ2-5; cdr3_nt: TGTGCCAGCAGTTTATGGGACAGGGGGCAAGAGACCCAGTACTTC; cdr3_aa: CASSLWDRGQETQYF
clone_size: -; d_call: -; v_call: TRBV4-3; j_call: TRBJ2-5; cdr3_nt: TGCGCCAGCAGCCAAGATCTGGAGGAAGAGACCCAGTACTTC; cdr3_aa: CASSQDLEEETQYF
clone_size: -; d_call: TRBD1; v_call: TRBV5-1; j_call: TRBJ2-5; cdr3_nt: TGCGCCAGCAGCCACGACAGGGGAGGAGAGACCCAGTACTTC; cdr3_aa: CASSHDRGGETQYF
clone_size: few; d_call: TRBD1; v_call: TRBV4-3; j_call: TRBJ2-6; cdr3_nt: TGCGCCAGCAGCCCCCAACCACAGGGGACTGGGGCCAACGTCCTGACTTTC; cdr3_aa: CASSPQPQGTGANVLTF
clone_size: -; d_call: -; v_call: TRBV19; j_call: TRBJ1-1; cdr3_nt: TGTGCCAGTAGAAAAACTTCAGGGGCGACTGAAGCTTTCTTT; cdr3_aa: CASRKTSGATEAFF
clone_size: few; d_call: TRBD2; v_call: TRBV20-1; j_call: TRBJ2-5; cdr3_nt: TGCAGTGCGGTAGCGGGTCAAGAGACCCAGTACTTC; cdr3_aa: CSAVAGQETQYF
clone_size: -; d_call: TRBD1; v_call: TRBV11-2; j_call: TRBJ1-4; cdr3_nt: TGTGCCAGCAGCTTAGGACAGGGTGGAGGTGAAAAACTGTTTTTT; cdr3_aa: CASSLGQGGGEKLFF
clone_size: -; d_call: -; v_call: TRBV7-3; j_call: TRBJ1-1; cdr3_nt: TGTGCCAGCAGCTGGCAGTTGAACACTGAAGCTTTCTTT; cdr3_aa: CASSWQLNTEAFF
clone_size: -; d_call: -; v_call: TRBV5-1; j_call: TRBJ2-3; cdr3_nt: TGCGCCAGCAGCTTGGCGGGTTCACTGGATACGCAGTATTTT; cdr3_aa: CASSLAGSLDTQYF
clone_size: -; d_call: -; v_call: TRBV3-1; j_call: TRBJ2-3; cdr3_nt: TGTGCCAGCAGCCAAGTAGGGCCGCCCCCACCAGATACGCAGTATTTT; cdr3_aa: CASSQVGPPPPDTQYF
clone_size: -; d_call: TRBD2; v_call: TRBV7-6; j_call: TRBJ2-1; cdr3_nt: TGTGCCAGCAGCCTCTACACTAGCGGCCTAGGCCCCCAGTTCTTC; cdr3_aa: CASSLYTSGLGPQFF
clone_size: -; d_call: TRBD2; v_call: TRBV11-2; j_call: TRBJ2-1; cdr3_nt: TGTGCCAGCAGCCCACTAGCGGGGGGCCGCAATGAGCAGTTCTTC; cdr3_aa: CASSPLAGGRNEQFF
clone_size: few; d_call: -; v_call: TRBV28; j_call: TRBJ1-1; cdr3_nt: TGTGCCAGCAGCCCGCACGGGACCGTCCGCTTGAACACTGAAGCTTTCTTT; cdr3_aa: CASSPHGTVRLNTEAFF
clone_size: -; d_call: -; v_call: TRBV5-1; j_call: TRBJ2-1; cdr3_nt: TGCGCCAGCAGCTTCCGGGCTTCCAATGAGCAGTTCTTC; cdr3_aa: CASSFRASNEQFF
clone_size: few; d_call: -; v_call: TRBV20-1; j_call: TRBJ1-5; cdr3_nt: TGCAGTGCTAACCGGGACAGCAATCAGCCCCAGCATTTT; cdr3_aa: CSANRDSNQPQHF
clone_size: -; d_call: TRBD1; v_call: TRBV27; j_call: TRBJ2-6; cdr3_nt: TGTGCCAGCAGTCCCCGGGACAGGCTCTCTGGGGCCAACGTCCTGACTTTC; cdr3_aa: CASSPRDRLSGANVLTF
clone_size: -; d_call: -; v_call: TRBV9; j_call: TRBJ2-7; cdr3_nt: TGTGCCAGCAGCGGAGGGCAGGGGACCTACGAGCAGTACTTC; cdr3_aa: CASSGGQGTYEQYF
clone_size: few; d_call: -; v_call: TRBV7-2; j_call: TRBJ2-1; cdr3_nt: TGTGCCAGCAGCTTAGGTTCTAGCTTGGGTTCGCAGTTCTTC; cdr3_aa: CASSLGSSLGSQFF
clone_size: -; d_call: TRBD2; v_call: TRBV6-5; j_call: TRBJ2-3; cdr3_nt: TGTGCCAGCACTCAGGGAGCGGGAGGGATTAGTGCTAGCACAGATACGCAGTATTTT; cdr3_aa: CASTQGAGGISASTDTQYF
clone_size: few; d_call: -; v_call: TRBV5-6; j_call: TRBJ1-2; cdr3_nt: TGTGCCAGCAGCTTGTGGGGGCTTGGCTACACCTTC; cdr3_aa: CASSLWGLGYTF
clone_size: few; d_call: TRBD1; v_call: TRBV7-9; j_call: TRBJ2-2; cdr3_nt: TGTGCCAGCAGCGAGAGCGCCCGACAGGGTTACACCGGGGAGCTGTTTTTT; cdr3_aa: CASSESARQGYTGELFF